The rows below give T cell receptor beta chains drawn from one sample of a study of T cell changes during pregnancy in multiple sclerosis. Generated by immunoSEQ multiplex PCR, the TCRdb table keeps only in-frame clones and is missing some. The sample lists roughly 40,000 clones; 90% to 95% were seen once. This material consisted of peripheral blood, taken before pregnancy. These receptors were taken from a female donor with multiple sclerosis, enrolled in a pregnancy study. Each CDR3 is given with its conserved first and last residue. The order of the fields is V gene, D gene, clone size, J gene, CDR3 DNA, CDR3 protein. The D gene is left open where the match is weak. Clone size is stated in some rows and not others, as once, few, many or a class when expanded.

>TRBV27|TRBD1|NA|TRBJ2-5
TGTGCCAGCAGCCGACAGGGGGCGCCGCAAGAGACCCAGTACTTC
CASSRQGAPQETQYF
>TRBV27|TRBD1|NA|TRBJ1-4
TGTGCCAGCAGTTTATCTTGGAGCGGGACAGGGTTTGCAACTAATGAAAAACTGTTTTTT
CASSLSWSGTGFATNEKLFF
>TRBV13|TRBD1|once|TRBJ2-3
TGTGCCAGCAGCTTAGGCGCCCCGCAGGGGGCTTGGACAGATACGCAGTATTTT
CASSLGAPQGAWTDTQYF
>TRBV6-5|NA|NA|TRBJ1-2
TGTGCCAGCAGTTCCGATACAGGGTCGATCTATGGCTACACCTTC
CASSSDTGSIYGYTF
>TRBV28|TRBD1|NA|TRBJ1-2
TGTGCCAGCAGTACGACAGGGGTGTACTATGGCTACACCTTC
CASSTTGVYYGYTF
>TRBV30|NA|NA|TRBJ2-5
TGTGCCTCCGCCCAGGGGTACCAAGAGACCCAGTACTTC
CASAQGYQETQYF
>TRBV6-5|NA|NA|TRBJ2-1
TGTGCCACTTCAGGCTTCGGTGAGCAGTTCTTC
CATSGFGEQFF
>TRBV4-3|TRBD1|NA|TRBJ1-4
TGCGCCAGCAGCCAATTAACCGGGACAGGGAATGAAAAACTGTTTTTT
CASSQLTGTGNEKLFF
>TRBV9|TRBD2|NA|TRBJ2-3
TGTGCCAGCAGCACTCGGACTAGTTCGGATACGCAGTATTTT
CASSTRTSSDTQYF
>TRBV30|TRBD2|NA|TRBJ2-5
TGTGCCTGGAGTGTTGGGAGGGTCGGAGAAGAGACCCAGTACTTC
CAWSVGRVGEETQYF
>TRBV19|TRBD2|NA|TRBJ2-1
TGTGCCAGTACATGGGCTAGCGGCAATGAGCAGTTCTTC
CASTWASGNEQFF
>TRBV18|NA|NA|TRBJ1-2
TGTGCCAGCTCACCAGGGCCCGAGATGTATGGCTACACCTTC
CASSPGPEMYGYTF
>TRBV7-9|NA|NA|TRBJ1-1
TGTGCCAGCAGCTTAGCGATGGGGGCGGATAACACTGAAGCTTTCTTT
CASSLAMGADNTEAFF
>TRBV5-5|NA|once|TRBJ1-2
TGTGCCAGCAGCTATCGGGGGGCGGCGGGAAATGGCTACACCTTC
CASSYRGAAGNGYTF
>TRBV27|NA|NA|TRBJ1-1
TGTGCCAGCAGTGGCGACAGCGACACTGAAGCTTTCTTT
CASSGDSDTEAFF
>TRBV27|NA|NA|TRBJ2-7
TGTGCCAGCTGTTTGGCTTACTCCCGACTCACTTACGAGCAGTACTTC
CASCLAYSRLTYEQYF
>TRBV6-1|TRBD1|NA|TRBJ1-2
TGTGCCAGCAGTGAACAGGGACAGTCCTATGGCTACACCTTC
CASSEQGQSYGYTF
>TRBV10-3|NA|NA|TRBJ2-5
TGTGCCATCAGTTATTCATGGATAATAGCGGAACAAGAGACCCAGTACTTC
CAISYSWIIAEQETQYF
>TRBV5-1|TRBD2|NA|TRBJ2-2
TGCGCCAGCAGCTTGGAGCAAGCGGGAGGGCCCACCGGGGAGCTGTTTTTT
CASSLEQAGGPTGELFF
>TRBV28|NA|NA|TRBJ1-2
TGTGCCAGCAGTTTACCAGACTATGGCTACACCTTC
CASSLPDYGYTF
>TRBV30|TRBD1|NA|TRBJ1-6
TGTGCCTGGAGCAGGGGGAATTCACCCCTCCACTTT
CAWSRGNSPLHF
>TRBV6-1|NA|NA|TRBJ1-5
TGTGCCAGCGGAAGCGGGGGTCAGCCCCAGCATTTT
CASGSGGQPQHF
>TRBV10-3|TRBD2|NA|TRBJ2-7
TGTGCCATCAGTGGGACTAGCGGATCCTACGAGCAGTACTTC
CAISGTSGSYEQYF
>TRBV6-5|TRBD2|NA|TRBJ2-1
TGTGCCAGCAGTTCCGGGACTAGCGGGAGCGATGAGCAGTTCTTC
CASSSGTSGSDEQFF
>TRBV2|TRBD1|NA|TRBJ2-5
TGTGCCAGCAGTGCCGGACAGGGTAAGGGGCAAGAGACCCAGTACTTC
CASSAGQGKGQETQYF
>TRBV28|NA|NA|TRBJ2-7
TGTGCCAGCAGTACCTGGGGAGGGGGCTACGAGCAGTACTTC
CASSTWGGGYEQYF
>TRBV7-2|TRBD1|NA|TRBJ1-5
TGTGCCAGCAGCGAGGACAGGGGAAGAGCCCAGCATTTT
CASSEDRGRAQHF
>TRBV7-2|TRBD2|NA|TRBJ2-7
TGTGCCAGCAGCTTCCTCTCGGGGGGGGGCGGGTACGAGCAGTACTTC
CASSFLSGGGGYEQYF
>TRBV29-1|NA|NA|TRBJ2-1
TGCAGCGTTGCTTATTTCAATGAGCAGTTCTTC
CSVAYFNEQFF
>TRBV7-6|TRBD1|NA|TRBJ2-2
TGTGCCAGCAGCATCGGGACAGAAAACGGGGAGCTGTTTTTT
CASSIGTENGELFF
>TRBV5-1|NA|NA|TRBJ1-1
TGCGCCAGCAGCTTAAGGGACACGAACACTGAAGCTTTCTTT
CASSLRDTNTEAFF
>TRBV6-5|TRBD1|NA|TRBJ1-2
TGTGCCAGCAGTTATGCGTGGACAGGGTCGGATGGCTACACCTTC
CASSYAWTGSDGYTF
>TRBV6-6|NA|NA|TRBJ1-1
TGTGCCAGCACGCCCGAGTTGAACACTGAAGCTTTCTTT
CASTPELNTEAFF
>TRBV11-2|NA|NA|TRBJ1-2
TGTGCCAGCAGCCCCGACAGAAGGGAGGTAGAGGGCTACACCTTC
CASSPDRREVEGYTF
>TRBV28|NA|NA|TRBJ2-3
TGTGCCAGCAGTTACCCCGGGACAGGGGATAGCGGGAGGGCCAGAGATACGCAGTATTTT
CASSYPGTGDSGRARDTQYF
>TRBV30|NA|once|TRBJ2-1
TGTGCCTGGAACCCGAGCTCCTACAATGAGCAGTTCTTC
CAWNPSSYNEQFF
>TRBV6-1|NA|NA|TRBJ2-7
TGTGCCAGCAGTGAGGGCAGGGCCTTGATGAACGAGCAGTACTTC
CASSEGRALMNEQYF
>TRBV6-4|NA|NA|TRBJ2-7
TGTGCCAGCAGTGACTCCAGACCGGGACTCTCCCCTTGCGAGCAGTACTTC
CASSDSRPGLSPCEQYF
>TRBV14|TRBD1|few|TRBJ1-1
TGTGCCAGCAGCCAGTCCACAGGGGGCTTCACTGAAGCTTTCTTT
CASSQSTGGFTEAFF
>TRBV11-1|TRBD2|NA|TRBJ2-7
TGTGCCAGCAGCTCCCGACTAGCGGGACCGGACGAGCAGTACTTC
CASSSRLAGPDEQYF
>TRBV27|TRBD1|NA|TRBJ2-3
TGTGCCAGCAAGGCACAGGGGGCGCGGACAGATACGCAGTATTTT
CASKAQGARTDTQYF
>TRBV6-5|NA|NA|TRBJ2-1
TGTGCCAGCAGTTACGGGCTGGCCTACAATGAGCAGTTCTTC
CASSYGLAYNEQFF
>TRBV7-9|TRBD1|NA|TRBJ2-7
TGTGCCAGCAGCTTGACAGGGGGCGAGGACGAGCAGTACTTC
CASSLTGGEDEQYF
>TRBV27|NA|once|TRBJ2-1
TGTGCCAGCAGTCAGGGGAGCTCCTACAATGAGCAGTTCTTC
CASSQGSSYNEQFF